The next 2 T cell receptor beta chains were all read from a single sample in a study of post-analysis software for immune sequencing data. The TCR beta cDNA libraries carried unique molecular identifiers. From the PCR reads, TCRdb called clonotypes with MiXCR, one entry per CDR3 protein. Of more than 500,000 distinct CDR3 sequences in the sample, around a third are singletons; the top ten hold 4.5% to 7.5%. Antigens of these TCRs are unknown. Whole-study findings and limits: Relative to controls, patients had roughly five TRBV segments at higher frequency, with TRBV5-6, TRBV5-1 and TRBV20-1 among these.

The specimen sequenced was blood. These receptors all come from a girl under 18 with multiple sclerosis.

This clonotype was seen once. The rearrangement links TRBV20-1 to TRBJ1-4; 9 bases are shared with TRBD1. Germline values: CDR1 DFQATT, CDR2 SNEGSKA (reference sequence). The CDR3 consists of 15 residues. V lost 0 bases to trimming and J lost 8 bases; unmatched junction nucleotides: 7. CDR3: CSARESGTGYEKLFF. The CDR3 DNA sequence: TGCAGTGCTAGAGAATCAGGGACAGGGTACGAAAAACTGTTTTTT.

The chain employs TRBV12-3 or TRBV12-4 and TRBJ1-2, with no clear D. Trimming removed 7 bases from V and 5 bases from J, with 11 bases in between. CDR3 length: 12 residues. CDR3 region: CASTLTAYGYTF. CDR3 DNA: TGTGCCAGCACCCTAACAGCATATGGCTACACCTTC.